These 2 T cell receptor beta chains originate from one sample sequenced in a study of shared T cell receptors in the human thymus. Clones were read by immunoSEQ multiplex PCR, and TCRdb kept only the in-frame ones, dropping some. The table shows hundreds of thousands of clones, with about 84% occurring only once. These data were likewise used in another study, on human thymus T cells.

Sequenced sample: thymocytes. The source is a boy younger than two with a congenital heart defect.

The chain has TRBV5-1 and TRBJ2-1, with TRBD2 identical over 9 bases. Germline CDR1 reads SGHRS; CDR2 reads YFSETQ. The J segment lost 6 bases and the V segment lost 5 bases, leaving 12 bases of the junction unmatched. This CDR3 region has 16 residues. The CDR3: CASSLDEAGGGNEQFF. The CDR3 region has the DNA TGCGCCAGCAGTTTAGACGAAGCGGGAGGAGGCAATGAGCAGTTCTTC.

This clone has just a few counts. The gene calls are TRBV21-1 and TRBJ2-7; TRBD2 is the table's D call, not checked against the DNA. TRBV21-1 is tagged as a pseudogene. The CDR3 is 17 amino acids. CDR3 coding DNA: TGTGCCAGCAGCAAAGCCCTAGCGGGAGGCCTCTCCTACGAGCAGTACTTC. It is translated as CASSKALAGGLSYEQYF.